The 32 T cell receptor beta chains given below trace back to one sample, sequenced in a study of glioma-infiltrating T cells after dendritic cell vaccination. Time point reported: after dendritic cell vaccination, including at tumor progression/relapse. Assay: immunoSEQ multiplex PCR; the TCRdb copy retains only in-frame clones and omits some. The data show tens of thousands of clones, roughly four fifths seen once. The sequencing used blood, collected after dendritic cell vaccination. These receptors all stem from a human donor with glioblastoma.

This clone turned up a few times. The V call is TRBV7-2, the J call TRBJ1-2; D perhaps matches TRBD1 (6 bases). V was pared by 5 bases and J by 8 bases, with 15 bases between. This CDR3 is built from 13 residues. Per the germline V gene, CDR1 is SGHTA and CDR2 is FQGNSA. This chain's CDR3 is CASSPGVERGYTF. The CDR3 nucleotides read TGTGCCAGCAGCCCAGGGGTCGAGAGAGGCTACACCTTC. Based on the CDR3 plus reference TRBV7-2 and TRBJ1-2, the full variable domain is GAGVSQSPSNKVTEKGKDVELRCDPISGHTALYWYRQSLGQGLEFLIYFQGNSAPDKSGLPSDRFSAERTGGSVSTLTIQRTQQEDSAVYLCASSPGVERGYTFGSGTRLTVV.

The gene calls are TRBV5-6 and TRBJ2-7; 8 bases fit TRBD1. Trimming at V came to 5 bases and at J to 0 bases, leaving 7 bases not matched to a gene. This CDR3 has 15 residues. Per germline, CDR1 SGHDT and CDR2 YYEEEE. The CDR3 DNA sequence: TGTGCCAGCAGTCCCCAGGGGGCCTACTCCTACGAGCAGTACTTC. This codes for CASSPQGAYSYEQYF.

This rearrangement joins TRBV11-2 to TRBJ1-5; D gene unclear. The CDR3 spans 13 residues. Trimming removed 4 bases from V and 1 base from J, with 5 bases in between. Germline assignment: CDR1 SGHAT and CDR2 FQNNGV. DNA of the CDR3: TGTGCCAGCAGCTACAGCAGCAATCAGCCCCAGCATTTT. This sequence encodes CASSYSSNQPQHF. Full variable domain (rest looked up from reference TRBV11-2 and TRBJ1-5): EAGVAQSPRYKIIEKRQSVAFWCNPISGHATLYWYQQILGQGPKLLIQFQNNGVVDDSQLPKDRFSAERLKGVDSTLKIQPAKLEDSAVYLCASSYSSNQPQHFGDGTRLSIL.

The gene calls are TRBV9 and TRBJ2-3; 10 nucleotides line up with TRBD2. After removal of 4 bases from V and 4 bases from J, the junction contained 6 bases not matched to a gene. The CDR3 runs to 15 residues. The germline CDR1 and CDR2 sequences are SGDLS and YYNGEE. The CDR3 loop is CASSTSGGASDTQYF. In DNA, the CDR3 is TGTGCCAGCAGCACAAGCGGGGGGGCCTCAGATACGCAGTATTTT.

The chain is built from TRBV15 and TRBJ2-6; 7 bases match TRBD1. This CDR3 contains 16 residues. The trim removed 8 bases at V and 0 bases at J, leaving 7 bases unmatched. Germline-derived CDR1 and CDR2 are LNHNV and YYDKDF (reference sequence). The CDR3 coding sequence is TGTGCCACCCGGACAGGCCAAAGCTCTGGGGCCAACGTCCTGACTTTC. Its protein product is CATRTGQSSGANVLTF.

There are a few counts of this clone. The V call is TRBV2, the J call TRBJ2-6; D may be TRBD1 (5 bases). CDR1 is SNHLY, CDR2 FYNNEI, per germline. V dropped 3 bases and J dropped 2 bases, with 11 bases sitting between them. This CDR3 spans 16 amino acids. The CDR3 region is CASSESGKTGANVLTF. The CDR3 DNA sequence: TGTGCCAGCAGTGAGTCAGGGAAGACTGGGGCCAACGTCCTGACTTTC.

DNA for the CDR3: TGTGCCAGCAGTTCCGTCGGACAGGGGGGGATCCATGGCTACACCTTC. It specifies CASSSVGQGGIHGYTF. This chain connects TRBV28 to TRBJ1-2; 10 bases line up with TRBD1. With 4 bases clipped from V and 6 bases from J, the junction kept 11 bases outside the gene matches. The CDR3 is 16 residues long. Germline CDR1 MDHEN, CDR2 SYDVKM.

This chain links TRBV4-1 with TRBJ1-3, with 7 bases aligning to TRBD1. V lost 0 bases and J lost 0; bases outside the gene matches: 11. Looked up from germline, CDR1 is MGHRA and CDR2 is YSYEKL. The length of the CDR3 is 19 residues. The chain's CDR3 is CASSQDRDRETNSGNTIYF. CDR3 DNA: TGCGCCAGCAGCCAAGACCGAGACAGGGAAACTAACTCTGGAAACACCATATATTTT.

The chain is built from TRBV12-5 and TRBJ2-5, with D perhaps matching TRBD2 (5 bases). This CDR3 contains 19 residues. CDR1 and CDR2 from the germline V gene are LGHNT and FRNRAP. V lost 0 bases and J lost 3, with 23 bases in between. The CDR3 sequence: CASGLVRLSRRKTKETQYF. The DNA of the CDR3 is TGTGCTAGTGGTTTGGTACGGCTGTCCCGGAGGAAGACGAAAGAGACCCAGTACTTC. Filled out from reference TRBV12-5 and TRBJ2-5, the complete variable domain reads DARVTQTPRHKVTEMGQEVTMRCQPILGHNTVFWYRQTMMQGLELLAYFRNRAPLDDSGMPKDRFSAEMPDATLATLKIQPSEPRDSAVYFCASGLVRLSRRKTKETQYFGPGTRLLVL.

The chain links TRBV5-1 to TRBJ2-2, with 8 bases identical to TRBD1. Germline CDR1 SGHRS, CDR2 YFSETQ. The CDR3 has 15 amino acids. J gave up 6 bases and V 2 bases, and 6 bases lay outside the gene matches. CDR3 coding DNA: TGCGCCAGCAGCTTTGAGACAGGGGAGGCCGGGGAGCTGTTTTTT. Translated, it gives CASSFETGEAGELFF.

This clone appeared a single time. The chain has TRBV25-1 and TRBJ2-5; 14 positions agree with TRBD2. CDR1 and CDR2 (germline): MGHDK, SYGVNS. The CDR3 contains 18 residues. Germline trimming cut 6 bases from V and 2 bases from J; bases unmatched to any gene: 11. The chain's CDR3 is CASRRRGTSGGLQETQYF. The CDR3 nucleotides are TGTGCCAGCAGGAGGAGGGGGACTAGCGGGGGATTACAAGAGACCCAGTACTTC.

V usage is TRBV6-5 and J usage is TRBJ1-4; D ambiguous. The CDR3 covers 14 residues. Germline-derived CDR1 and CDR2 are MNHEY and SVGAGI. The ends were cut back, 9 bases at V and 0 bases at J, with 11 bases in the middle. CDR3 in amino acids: CASRVASTNEKLFF. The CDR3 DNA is TGTGCCAGTCGGGTCGCCTCAACTAATGAAAAACTGTTTTTT.

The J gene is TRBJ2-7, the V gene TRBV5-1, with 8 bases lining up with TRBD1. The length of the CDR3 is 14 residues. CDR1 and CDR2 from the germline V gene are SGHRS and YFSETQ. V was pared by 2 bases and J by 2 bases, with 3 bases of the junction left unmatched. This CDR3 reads CASSFTGGTYEQYF. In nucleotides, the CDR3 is TGCGCCAGCAGCTTTACAGGGGGAACCTACGAGCAGTACTTC.

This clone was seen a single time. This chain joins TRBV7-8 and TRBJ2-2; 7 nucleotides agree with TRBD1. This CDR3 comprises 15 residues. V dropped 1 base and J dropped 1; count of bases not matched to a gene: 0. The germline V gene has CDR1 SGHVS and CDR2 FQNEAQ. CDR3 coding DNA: TGTGCCAGCAGCTTAGGGACAGGGAACACCGGGGAGCTGTTTTTT. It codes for CASSLGTGNTGELFF.

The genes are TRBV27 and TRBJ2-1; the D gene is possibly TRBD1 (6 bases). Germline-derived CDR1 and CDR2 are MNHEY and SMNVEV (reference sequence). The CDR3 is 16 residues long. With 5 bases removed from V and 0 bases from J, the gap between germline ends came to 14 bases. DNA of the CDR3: TGTGCCAGCAGTCCACAGGGACCAAGCTCCTACAATGAGCAGTTCTTC. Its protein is CASSPQGPSSYNEQFF.

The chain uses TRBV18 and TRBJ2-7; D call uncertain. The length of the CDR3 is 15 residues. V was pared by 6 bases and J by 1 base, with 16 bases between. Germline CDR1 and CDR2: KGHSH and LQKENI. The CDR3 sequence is CASSQPQEASYEQYF. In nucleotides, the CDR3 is TGTGCCAGCTCTCAACCCCAGGAAGCTTCCTACGAGCAGTACTTC.

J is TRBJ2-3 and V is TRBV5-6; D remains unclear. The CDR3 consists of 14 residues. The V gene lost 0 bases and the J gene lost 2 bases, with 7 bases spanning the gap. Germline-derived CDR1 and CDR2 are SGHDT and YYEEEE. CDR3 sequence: CASSLGSFTDTQYF. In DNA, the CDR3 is TGTGCCAGCAGCTTGGGTAGCTTCACAGATACGCAGTATTTT.

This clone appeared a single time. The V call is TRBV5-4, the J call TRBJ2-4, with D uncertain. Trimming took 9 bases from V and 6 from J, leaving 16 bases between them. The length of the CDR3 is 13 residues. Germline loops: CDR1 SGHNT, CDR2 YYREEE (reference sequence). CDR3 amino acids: CATSETDLNIQYF. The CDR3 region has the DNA TGTGCCACCTCCGAAACAGATCTAAACATTCAGTACTTC.

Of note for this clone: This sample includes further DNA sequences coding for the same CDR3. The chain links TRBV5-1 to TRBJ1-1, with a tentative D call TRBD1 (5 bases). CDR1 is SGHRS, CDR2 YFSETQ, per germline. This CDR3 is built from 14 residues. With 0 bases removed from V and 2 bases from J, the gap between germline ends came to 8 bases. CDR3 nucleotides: TGCGCCAGCAGCTTGGCACAGGAAAACACTGAAGCTTTCTTT. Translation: CASSLAQENTEAFF.

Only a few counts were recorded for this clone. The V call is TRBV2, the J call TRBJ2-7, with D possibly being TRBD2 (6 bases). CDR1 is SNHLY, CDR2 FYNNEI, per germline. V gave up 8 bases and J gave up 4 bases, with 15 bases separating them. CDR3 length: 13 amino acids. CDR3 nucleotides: TGTGCCAGCGGACGGGGGTTTTCTTACGAGCAGTACTTC. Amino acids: CASGRGFSYEQYF.

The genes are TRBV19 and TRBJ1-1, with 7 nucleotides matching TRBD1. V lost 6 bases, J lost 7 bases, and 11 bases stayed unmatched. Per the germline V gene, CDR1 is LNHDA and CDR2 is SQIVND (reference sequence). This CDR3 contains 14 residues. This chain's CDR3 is CASRGTVHGSEAFF. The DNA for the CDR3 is TGTGCCAGTAGAGGGACAGTCCACGGAAGTGAAGCTTTCTTT.

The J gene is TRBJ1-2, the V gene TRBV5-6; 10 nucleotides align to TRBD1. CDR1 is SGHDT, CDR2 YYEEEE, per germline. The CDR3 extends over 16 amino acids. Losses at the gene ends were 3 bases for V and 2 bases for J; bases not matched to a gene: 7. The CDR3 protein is CASSSSGTGANYGYTF. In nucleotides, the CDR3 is TGTGCCAGCAGCTCCTCCGGGACAGGGGCGAACTATGGCTACACCTTC.

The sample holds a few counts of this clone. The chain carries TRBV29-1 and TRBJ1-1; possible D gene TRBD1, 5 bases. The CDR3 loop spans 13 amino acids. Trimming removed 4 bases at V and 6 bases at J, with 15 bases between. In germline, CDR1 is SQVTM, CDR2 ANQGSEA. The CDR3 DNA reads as TGCAGCGTTGGTGCAGGGAAGATCTCTGAAGCTTTCTTT. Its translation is CSVGAGKISEAFF.

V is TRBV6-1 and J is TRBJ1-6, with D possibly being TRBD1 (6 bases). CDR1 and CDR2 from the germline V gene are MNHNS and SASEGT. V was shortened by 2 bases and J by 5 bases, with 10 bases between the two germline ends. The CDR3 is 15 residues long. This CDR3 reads CASSELDRNNSPLHF. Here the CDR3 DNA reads TGTGCCAGCAGTGAATTAGACAGGAATAATTCACCCCTCCACTTT.

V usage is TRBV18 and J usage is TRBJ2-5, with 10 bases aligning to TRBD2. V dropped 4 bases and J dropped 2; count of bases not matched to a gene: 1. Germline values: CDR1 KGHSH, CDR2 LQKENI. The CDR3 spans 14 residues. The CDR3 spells CASSLAGGQETQYF. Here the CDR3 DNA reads TGTGCCAGCTCACTAGCGGGGGGACAAGAGACCCAGTACTTC.

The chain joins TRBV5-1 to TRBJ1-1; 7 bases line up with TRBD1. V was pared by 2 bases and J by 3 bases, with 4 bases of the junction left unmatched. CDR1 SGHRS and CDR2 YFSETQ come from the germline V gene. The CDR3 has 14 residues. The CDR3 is CASSLTGADTEAFF. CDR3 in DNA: TGCGCCAGCAGCTTAACAGGGGCCGACACTGAAGCTTTCTTT.

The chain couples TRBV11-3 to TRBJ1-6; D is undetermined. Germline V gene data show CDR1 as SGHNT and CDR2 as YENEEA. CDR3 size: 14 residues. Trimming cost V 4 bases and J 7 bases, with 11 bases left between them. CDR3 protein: CASSYSGRNSPLHF. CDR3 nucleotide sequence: TGTGCCAGCAGCTATTCGGGAAGGAATTCACCCCTCCACTTT.

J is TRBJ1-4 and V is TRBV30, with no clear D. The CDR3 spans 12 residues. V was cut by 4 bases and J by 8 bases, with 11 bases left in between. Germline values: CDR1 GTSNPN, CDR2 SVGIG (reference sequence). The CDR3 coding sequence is TGTGCCTGGAACTCCGGGAGGGAAAAACTGTTTTTT. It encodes CAWNSGREKLFF.

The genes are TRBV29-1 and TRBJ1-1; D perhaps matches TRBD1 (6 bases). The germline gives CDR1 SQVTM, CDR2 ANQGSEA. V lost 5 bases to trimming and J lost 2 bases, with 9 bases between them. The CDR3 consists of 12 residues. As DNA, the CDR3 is TGCAGCGTTTGGACAGTTAACACTGAAGCTTTCTTT. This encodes CSVWTVNTEAFF.

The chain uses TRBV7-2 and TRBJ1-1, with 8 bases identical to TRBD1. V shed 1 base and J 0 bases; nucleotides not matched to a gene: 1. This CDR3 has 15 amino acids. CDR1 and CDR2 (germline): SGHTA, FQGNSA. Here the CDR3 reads CASSLGTGMNTEAFF. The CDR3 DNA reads TGTGCCAGCAGCTTAGGGACAGGGATGAACACTGAAGCTTTCTTT.

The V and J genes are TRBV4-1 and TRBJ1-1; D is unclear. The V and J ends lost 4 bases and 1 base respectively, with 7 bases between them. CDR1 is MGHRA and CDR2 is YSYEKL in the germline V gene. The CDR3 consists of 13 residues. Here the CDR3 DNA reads TGCGCCAGCAGCCCCCGACAGAACACTGAAGCTTTCTTT. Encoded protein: CASSPRQNTEAFF.

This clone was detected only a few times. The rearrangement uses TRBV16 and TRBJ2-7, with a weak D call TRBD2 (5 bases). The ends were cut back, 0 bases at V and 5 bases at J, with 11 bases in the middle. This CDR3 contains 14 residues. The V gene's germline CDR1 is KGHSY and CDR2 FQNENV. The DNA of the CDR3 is TGTGCCAGCAGCCAATCGGGAGAGAGGGACGAGCAGTACTTC. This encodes CASSQSGERDEQYF.